Listed here are 13 T cell receptor beta chains from one sample, sequenced in a study of response to subunit inactivated influenza vaccine. TCRdb re-called the RT-PCR reads through MiXCR, storing one row per CDR3 protein. Seen here are more than 450,000 distinct CDR3 sequences, 11% observed once, and the top ten hold about 11%. These records were also assigned to another study, of T cells expressing NK-cell markers. That study adds: The authors made TCR beta cDNA libraries by 5'RACE template switching. This switching added a universal primer site and UMIs.

The sequences come from PBMCs from blood, collected on the day of vaccination. These receptors all stem from a man aged 50 to 59 who received an inactivated influenza vaccine.

The chain recombines TRBV12-3 or TRBV12-4 with TRBJ2-2; 10 bases fit TRBD2. Losses at the gene ends were 8 bases for V and 4 bases for J; bases not matched to a gene: 10. The CDR3 totals 16 residues. The chain's CDR3 is CASPPLAGELTGELFF. CDR3 bases: TGTGCCAGCCCCCCGCTAGCGGGGGAGCTCACCGGGGAGCTGTTTTTT.

The chain carries TRBV12-3 or TRBV12-4 and TRBJ1-1; TRBD1 aligns across 7 bases. V trimming: 2 bases; J trimming: 6 bases; junction bases outside the gene matches: 6. The CDR3 contains 14 residues. The CDR3 nucleotides read TGTGCCAGCAGTTTAAGCCAGGGGGTCCCTGAAGCTTTCTTT. The encoded protein is CASSLSQGVPEAFF.

This clonotype was observed a handful of times. J is TRBJ2-7 and V is TRBV28; 8 nucleotides agree with TRBD2. V shed 5 bases, J shed 6 bases, and the junction held 18 bases outside the gene matches. CDR3 length: 17 residues. Germline CDR1 MDHEN, CDR2 SYDVKM. CDR3 protein: CASSPRPEGTSRGEQYF. CDR3 sequence (DNA): TGTGCCAGCAGTCCGCGACCCGAGGGGACTAGTAGGGGCGAGCAGTACTTC.

This clonotype occurred a few times. The chain joins TRBV28 to TRBJ1-5, with D perhaps matching TRBD1 (6 bases). V lost 2 bases, J lost 10 bases, and 18 bases lay in between. The CDR3 consists of 15 residues. Germline V gives CDR1 MDHEN, CDR2 SYDVKM. The CDR3 is CASSLLLGRGEPQHF. The CDR3 DNA reads TGTGCCAGCAGTTTACTTCTTGGCAGGGGAGAACCCCAGCATTTT.

Details on this clonotype: The junction differs from germline at one of its ends, possibly a read error. The chain is built from TRBV30 and TRBJ2-3; 9 nucleotides match TRBD1. Germline CDR1 and CDR2: GTSNPN and SVGIG (reference sequence). The CDR3 has 14 residues. The CDR3 spells CAGRPGQGPDTQYF. The CDR3 DNA reads as TGTGCCGGGAGACCGGGACAGGGTCCAGATACGCAGTATTTT.

The table lists this clonotype with many counts. The V call is TRBV29-1, the J call TRBJ1-1, with 7 positions matching TRBD1. CDR3 length equals 13 residues. The germline V gene has CDR1 SQVTM and CDR2 ANQGSEA. The trim removed 6 bases at V and 0 bases at J, leaving 4 bases unmatched. Here the CDR3 reads CSVTGRVNTEAFF. CDR3 sequence (DNA): TGCAGCGTGACAGGGAGGGTGAACACTGAAGCTTTCTTT.

This clonotype turned up a few times. This chain connects TRBV19 to TRBJ2-2; the D is unclear. Germline-derived CDR1 and CDR2 are LNHDA and SQIVND (reference sequence). Trimming cost V 6 bases and J 1 base, with 9 bases left between them. This CDR3 comprises 14 residues. CDR3 region: CASSGRLNTGELFF. The CDR3 nucleotides are TGTGCCAGTAGCGGCAGGCTGAACACCGGGGAGCTGTTTTTT.

This chain joins TRBV4-2 and TRBJ2-7; TRBD2 matches 10 bases. The length of the CDR3 is 14 residues. Germline V gives CDR1 LGHNA, CDR2 YNFKEQ. The trim removed 8 bases at V and 5 bases at J, leaving 9 bases unmatched. CDR3 in DNA: TGTGCCAGCCGATTAGCGGGAGGTCTGGACGAGCAGTACTTC. This gives the protein CASRLAGGLDEQYF.

The chain uses TRBV5-1 and TRBJ2-2; D gene uncertain. The germline CDR1 and CDR2 sequences are SGHRS and YFSETQ. This CDR3 comprises 13 residues. V lost 4 bases, J lost 4 bases, and 8 bases lay in between. The CDR3 DNA sequence: TGCGCCAGCAGCGTGAGCAGCACCGGGGAGCTGTTTTTT. Its protein product is CASSVSSTGELFF.

The chain is built from TRBV5-1 and TRBJ2-7; TRBD2 aligns across 7 bases. CDR1 is SGHRS, CDR2 YFSETQ, per germline. J gave up 2 bases and V 4 bases, and 9 bases lay outside the gene matches. The CDR3 covers 15 residues. The CDR3 here is CASSPTAGTTYEQYF. In nucleotides, the CDR3 is TGCGCCAGCAGCCCTACGGCCGGGACTACCTACGAGCAGTACTTC.

This clonotype showed up just a few times. This sequence joins TRBV12-3 or TRBV12-4 and TRBJ1-5; D ambiguous. The ends were cut back, 7 bases at V and 3 bases at J, with 13 bases in the middle. CDR3 length equals 14 residues. CDR3 DNA: TGTGCCAGCACCCTAGCAGGAACCAATCAGCCCCAGCATTTT. It is translated as CASTLAGTNQPQHF.

The gene calls are TRBV10-3 and TRBJ2-2; TRBD1 matches at 7 bases. The CDR3 runs to 14 residues. Germline V gene sequence: CDR1 ENHRY, CDR2 SYGVKD. The J segment lost 0 bases and the V segment lost 7 bases, leaving 2 bases of the junction unmatched. CDR3 sequence (DNA): TGTGCCATCAAGCAGGGGGCGAACACCGGGGAGCTGTTTTTT. This sequence encodes CAIKQGANTGELFF.

The chain employs TRBV5-1 and TRBJ2-3; 9 nucleotides line up with TRBD2. Per the germline V gene, CDR1 is SGHRS and CDR2 is YFSETQ. The V and J ends lost 4 bases and 3 bases, in that order; junction bases with no gene match: 15. The CDR3 extends over 18 amino acids. The CDR3 here is CASSRRGAGGSPTDTQYF. Here the CDR3 DNA reads TGCGCCAGCAGCCGGCGGGGAGCGGGAGGATCCCCAACAGATACGCAGTATTTT.